This T cell receptor (beta chain) was documented in a study of blood T cell repertoires in COVID-19. TCRdb's copy holds only in-frame clones and misses some; the assay was immunoSEQ multiplex PCR. The sample lists about 270,000 clones; 86% were seen once. The age range of participants was about 18 to 89 years, with residence in about two dozen US areas. With 3 bases removed from V and 7 bases from J, the gap between germline ends came to 16 bases. The germline V gene encodes CDR1 MDHEN and CDR2 SYDVKM. There are 14 residues in the CDR3. The receptor comes from a woman aged 18-35 years who had recovered from COVID-19. V usage is TRBV28 and J usage is TRBJ2-7, with D possibly being TRBD2 (5 bases). Sequencing was done on a sample of PBMCs or T cells enriched from blood (not recorded which). Here the CDR3 DNA reads TGTGCCAGCAGTTTCCGCGCTTCGGGATGGGAGCAGTACTTC. Its protein product is CASSFRASGWEQYF.